Listed here are 22 T cell receptor beta chains from one sample, sequenced in a study of CD8 T cells in ankylosing spondylitis. TCRdb reanalysed the 5' RACE reads using MiXCR and keeps one entry per CDR3 protein. Altogether roughly 38,000 distinct CDR3 sequences are present, approximately 17% being singletons, with the ten largest covering 35% to 50%. The sample taken for sequencing was blood. The receptors come from a male donor with ankylosing spondylitis or in good health (not recorded which).

This clonotype was observed a handful of times. V and J are TRBV12-3 or TRBV12-4 and TRBJ2-2; perhaps TRBD2 as D (7 bases). The CDR3 has 15 residues. Trimming removed 4 bases at V and 5 bases at J, with 14 bases between. The CDR3 DNA sequence: TGTGCCAGCAGTTCCTCGGGGGGCACTACCGGGGAGCTGTTTTTT. This translates into CASSSSGGTTGELFF.

The chain employs TRBV7-8 and TRBJ2-2; D is ambiguous. Trimming cost V 5 bases and J 6 bases, with 13 bases left between them. Germline loops: CDR1 SGHVS, CDR2 FQNEAQ. This CDR3 has 14 residues. Here the CDR3 reads CASSLEIAAGELFF. Written as DNA, the CDR3 is TGTGCCAGCAGCCTGGAAATAGCAGCCGGGGAGCTGTTTTTT.

This chain connects TRBV20-1 to TRBJ2-2; 9 nucleotides match TRBD1. The CDR3 totals 15 residues. With V trimmed by 2 bases and J by 3 bases, 4 bases remained unmatched. In germline, CDR1 is DFQATT, CDR2 SNEGSKA (reference sequence). DNA for the CDR3: TGCAGTGCTAGAAGACGACAGGGGGACACCGGGGAGCTGTTTTTT. Encoded protein: CSARRRQGDTGELFF.

A few counts support this clonotype. The genes are TRBV20-1 and TRBJ2-3; D is perhaps TRBD2 (5 bases). The CDR3 is 11 amino acids. CDR1 is DFQATT and CDR2 is SNEGSKA in the germline V gene (reference sequence). V was pared by 5 bases and J by 6 bases, with 9 bases between. CDR3 residues: CSAAPGDTQYF. The CDR3, as DNA: TGCAGTGCTGCCCCGGGGGATACGCAGTATTTT.

Only a few counts were recorded for this clonotype. The chain has TRBV20-1 and TRBJ1-5, with D perhaps matching TRBD1 (5 bases). The germline V and J ends were trimmed by 3 bases and 5 bases, with 17 bases remaining between them. The CDR3 has 15 amino acids. CDR1 is DFQATT, CDR2 SNEGSKA, per germline (reference sequence). The CDR3: CSASDLRGGDQPQHF. DNA of the CDR3: TGCAGTGCTAGCGATCTCCGCGGAGGGGATCAGCCCCAGCATTTT.

The V and J genes are TRBV5-1 and TRBJ2-1; no firm D call. The CDR3 sequence is 15 residues long. V lost 4 bases to trimming and J lost 0 bases, with 11 bases between them. Germline lookup yields CDR1 SGHRS and CDR2 YFSETQ. This chain's CDR3 is CASSPDLSSYNEQFF. The CDR3 coding sequence is TGCGCCAGCAGCCCCGACTTAAGCTCCTACAATGAGCAGTTCTTC.

This clonotype was counted at least ten times. The V and J genes are TRBV9 and TRBJ1-2, with D unclear. Between the trimmed V and J ends, which lost 1 base and 6 bases, there was a span of 7 bases. CDR1 and CDR2 from the germline V gene are SGDLS and YYNGEE. This CDR3 spans 12 amino acids. The CDR3 loop reads CASSVPTDGYTF. The DNA of the CDR3 is TGTGCCAGCAGCGTACCAACAGATGGCTACACCTTC.

This clonotype was seen more than once but under ten times. V is TRBV12-3 or TRBV12-4 and J is TRBJ1-5, with D perhaps TRBD1 (6 bases). The CDR3 is 13 residues long. Between the trimmed V and J ends, which lost 2 bases and 5 bases, there was a span of 7 bases. CDR3 loop: CASSLNRDQPQHF. Here the CDR3 DNA reads TGTGCCAGCAGTTTAAACAGGGATCAGCCCCAGCATTTT.

This clonotype was detected a few times. The rearrangement links TRBV5-1 to TRBJ2-2; 7 nucleotides agree with TRBD1. CDR1 is SGHRS, CDR2 YFSETQ, per germline. Unmatched junction bases numbered 6, after V lost 2 bases and J lost 5 bases. The CDR3 consists of 15 residues. The CDR3 reads CASSFTGARTGELFF. CDR3 coding DNA: TGCGCCAGCAGCTTTACAGGGGCCAGAACCGGGGAGCTGTTTTTT.

The V call is TRBV7-3, the J call TRBJ1-1; D is unclear. Germline V gene lookup returns CDR1 SGHTA and CDR2 FQGTGA. The CDR3 totals 13 residues. Trimming pared 8 bases from V and 1 base from J, leaving 11 bases between. The CDR3 DNA reads TGTGCCAGCGGCCGTGGCAGGAACACTGAAGCTTTCTTT. Translation gives CASGRGRNTEAFF.

The chain carries TRBV5-1 and TRBJ1-1; TRBD1 agrees at 9 bases. V lost 4 bases and J lost 1; bases outside the gene matches: 5. The CDR3 extends over 15 amino acids. Per germline, CDR1 SGHRS and CDR2 YFSETQ. CDR3 in amino acids: CASSLLQGANTEAFF. The CDR3 DNA reads TGCGCCAGCAGCCTCTTACAGGGGGCGAACACTGAAGCTTTCTTT. The full variable domain, completed using reference TRBV5-1 and TRBJ1-1, is KAGVTQTPRYLIKTRGQQVTLSCSPISGHRSVSWYQQTPGQGLQFLFEYFSETQRNKGNFPGRFSGRQFSNSRSEMNVSTLELGDSALYLCASSLLQGANTEAFFGQGTRLTVV.

This clonotype appeared a few times. This chain connects TRBV29-1 to TRBJ1-4; maybe TRBD1 (6 bases). Per germline, CDR1 SQVTM and CDR2 ANQGSEA. The V gene lost 7 bases and the J gene lost 13 bases, with 22 bases spanning the gap. The CDR3 has 13 residues. CDR3 residues: CSGGEARRGGLFF. CDR3 bases: TGCAGCGGGGGAGAGGCCCGAAGGGGGGGACTGTTTTTT.

In this sample, this clonotype turned up a few times. J is TRBJ2-7 and V is TRBV4-3, with TRBD1 matching over 8 bases. Looked up from germline, CDR1 is LGHNA and CDR2 is YSLEER. The CDR3 covers 15 residues. The trim removed 1 base at V and 5 bases at J, leaving 7 bases unmatched. The CDR3 protein is CASSQGQGSWDEQYF. DNA for the CDR3: TGCGCCAGCAGCCAAGGACAGGGGAGTTGGGACGAGCAGTACTTC.

This chain connects TRBV29-1 to TRBJ2-5; D is ambiguous. The CDR3 is made up of 12 amino acids. Germline values: CDR1 SQVTM, CDR2 ANQGSEA. V was pared by 4 bases and J by 5 bases, with 11 bases between. The CDR3 DNA follows: TGCAGCGTTGGGGCGCAAGGGGAGACCCAGTACTTC. Protein sequence: CSVGAQGETQYF.

This clonotype was counted only a few times. In DNA, the CDR3 is TGCAGTGCTAGTCGACGAGGCGTTGAAAAACTGTTTTTT. The encoded protein is CSASRRGVEKLFF. This chain joins TRBV20-1 and TRBJ1-4; D unclear. The germline V gene encodes CDR1 DFQATT and CDR2 SNEGSKA (reference sequence). The V and J ends lost 3 bases and 7 bases respectively, with 12 bases between them. The CDR3 contains 13 residues.

Only a few counts were recorded for this clonotype. CDR3 residues: CASSPDLGKTDTQYF. CDR3 DNA: TGTGCCAGCAGCCCGGATCTAGGGAAGACAGATACGCAGTATTTT. V is TRBV28 and J is TRBJ2-3; D is unclear. V was trimmed by 6 bases and J by 3 bases, leaving 16 bases between them. There are 15 residues in the CDR3. In germline, CDR1 is MDHEN, CDR2 SYDVKM.

The V call is TRBV12-3 or TRBV12-4, the J call TRBJ2-1, with unresolved D. The CDR3 has 14 residues. V was cut by 1 base and J by 7 bases, with 11 bases left in between. CDR3 nucleotides: TGTGCCAGCAGTTTAGGTAGTATCTTAAATGAGCAGTTCTTC. Translated, it gives CASSLGSILNEQFF.

This clonotype was counted only a few times. The V gene is TRBV5-5, the J gene TRBJ2-3, with TRBD1 as a possible D gene (5 bases). The CDR3 is 13 amino acids. CDR1 is SGHKS and CDR2 is YYEKEE in the germline V gene (reference sequence). The ends were cut back, 1 base at V and 8 bases at J, with 11 bases in the middle. DNA of the CDR3: TGTGCCAGCAGCTTGCGACAGAGTAGTACGCAGTATTTT. This translates into CASSLRQSSTQYF.

V is TRBV7-2 and J is TRBJ1-1, with D possibly TRBD1 on 5 matching bases. The CDR3 extends over 14 amino acids. The V gene lost 7 bases and the J gene lost 3 bases, with 15 bases spanning the gap. Germline CDR1 is SGHTA and CDR2 is FQGNSA. CDR3 region: CASNRRRGDTEAFF. CDR3 in DNA: TGTGCCAGCAACCGTAGAAGAGGGGACACTGAAGCTTTCTTT.

This clonotype was counted a few times. The rearrangement links TRBV4-2 to TRBJ2-2, with D perhaps given as TRBD1 or TRBD2 (5 bases each). V was trimmed by 3 bases and J by 2 bases, leaving 10 bases between them. The germline V gene encodes CDR1 LGHNA and CDR2 YNFKEQ. This CDR3 has 15 amino acids. CDR3 DNA sequence: TGTGCCAGCAGCCAGACCGGGACCAACACCGGGGAGCTGTTTTTT. It is translated as CASSQTGTNTGELFF.

For the CDR3, the DNA is TGTGCCAGCAGTTTATTGGGGTCGAGGGATGAGCAGTTCTTC. Its translation: CASSLLGSRDEQFF. The rearrangement joins TRBV27 to TRBJ2-1; weak D call: TRBD2 (5 bases). This CDR3 contains 14 residues. Germline lookup yields CDR1 MNHEY and CDR2 SMNVEV (reference sequence). The V end lost 1 base, the J end lost 8 bases, and 12 bases lay between the germline ends.

DNA of the CDR3: TGCGCCAGCAGCTTGACCTCCGGGCCCCAAGAGACCCAGTACTTC. Its translation is CASSLTSGPQETQYF. This chain uses TRBV5-1 with TRBJ2-5, with D unclear. Trimming stripped 1 base from V and 1 base from J, with 11 bases between. This CDR3 contains 15 residues. CDR1 is SGHRS, CDR2 YFSETQ, per germline.